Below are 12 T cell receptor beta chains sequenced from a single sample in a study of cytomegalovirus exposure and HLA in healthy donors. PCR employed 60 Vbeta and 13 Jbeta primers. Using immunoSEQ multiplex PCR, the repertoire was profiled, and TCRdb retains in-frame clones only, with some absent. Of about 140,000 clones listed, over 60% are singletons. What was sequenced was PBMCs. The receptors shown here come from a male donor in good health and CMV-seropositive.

CDR3 DNA: TGTGCCAGTAGTATAGCCGCAGGGGGAGAGACCCAGTACTTC. Residues: CASSIAAGGETQYF. This rearrangement joins TRBV19 to TRBJ2-5, with 7 bases fitting TRBD1. Germline V gene lookup returns CDR1 LNHDA and CDR2 SQIVND (reference sequence). The CDR3 covers 14 residues. The ends lost 1 base at V and 4 bases at J; junction bases unmatched: 3.

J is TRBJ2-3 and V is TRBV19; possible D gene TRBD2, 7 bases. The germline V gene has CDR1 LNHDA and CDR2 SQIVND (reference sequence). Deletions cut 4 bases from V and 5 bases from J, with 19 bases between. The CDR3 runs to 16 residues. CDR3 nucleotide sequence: TGTGCCAGTAGTACCCTGACGGGGGGCCGTGGAGATACGCAGTATTTT. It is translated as CASSTLTGGRGDTQYF. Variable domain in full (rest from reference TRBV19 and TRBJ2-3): DGGITQSPKYLFRKEGQNVTLSCEQNLNHDAMYWYRQDPGQGLRLIYYSQIVNDFQKGDIAEGYSVSREKKESFPLTVTSAQKNPTAFYLCASSTLTGGRGDTQYFGPGTRLTVL.

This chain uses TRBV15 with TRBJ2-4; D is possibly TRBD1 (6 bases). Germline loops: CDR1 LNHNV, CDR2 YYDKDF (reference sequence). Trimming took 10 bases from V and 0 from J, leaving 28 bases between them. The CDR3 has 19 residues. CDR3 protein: CASLSGGPGKNVAKNIQYF. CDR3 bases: TGTGCCAGTTTATCTGGGGGCCCCGGAAAGAACGTAGCCAAAAACATTCAGTACTTC.

The CDR3 protein is CASSKDMGGTEAFF. DNA of the CDR3: TGTGCCAGCAGCAAGGACATGGGGGGCACTGAAGCTTTCTTT. The rearrangement uses TRBV7-8 and TRBJ1-1; TRBD1 might be the D (5 bases). Trimming cost V 5 bases and J 4 bases, with 14 bases left between them. CDR3 length: 14 residues. Germline V gene data show CDR1 as SGHVS and CDR2 as FQNEAQ.

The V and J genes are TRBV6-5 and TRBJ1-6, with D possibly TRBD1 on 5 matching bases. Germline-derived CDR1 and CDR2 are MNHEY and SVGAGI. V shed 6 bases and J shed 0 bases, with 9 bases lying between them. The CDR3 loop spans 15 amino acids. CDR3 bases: TGTGCCAGCAGGGGCAGGGTCTCCTATAATTCACCCCTCCACTTT. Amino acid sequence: CASRGRVSYNSPLHF.

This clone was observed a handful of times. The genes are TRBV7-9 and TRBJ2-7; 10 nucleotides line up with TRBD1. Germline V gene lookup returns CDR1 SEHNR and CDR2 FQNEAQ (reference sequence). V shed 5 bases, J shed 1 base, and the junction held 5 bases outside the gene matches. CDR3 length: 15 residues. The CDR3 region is CASSRSGQGSYEQYF. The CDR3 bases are TGTGCCAGCAGCCGATCGGGACAGGGGTCCTACGAGCAGTACTTC.

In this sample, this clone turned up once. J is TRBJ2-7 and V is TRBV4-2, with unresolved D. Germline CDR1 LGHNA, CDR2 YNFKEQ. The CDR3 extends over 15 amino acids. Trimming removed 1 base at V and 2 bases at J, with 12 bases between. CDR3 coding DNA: TGTGCCAGCAGCCAAGGAGGCCTCCCTACCTACGAGCAGTACTTC. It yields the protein CASSQGGLPTYEQYF.

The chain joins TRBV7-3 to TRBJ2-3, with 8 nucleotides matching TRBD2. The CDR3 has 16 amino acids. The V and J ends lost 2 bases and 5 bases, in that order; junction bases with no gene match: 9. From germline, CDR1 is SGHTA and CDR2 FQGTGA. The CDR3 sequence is CASSLHPGGGGDTQYF. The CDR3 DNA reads TGTGCCAGCAGCTTACATCCGGGGGGGGGCGGAGATACGCAGTATTTT.

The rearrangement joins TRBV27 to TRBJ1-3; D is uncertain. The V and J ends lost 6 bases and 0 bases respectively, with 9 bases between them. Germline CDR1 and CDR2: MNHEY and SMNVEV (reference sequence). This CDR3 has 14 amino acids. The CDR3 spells CASSPEPSGNTIYF. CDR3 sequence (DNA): TGTGCCAGCAGCCCGGAGCCCTCTGGAAACACCATATATTTT.

The CDR3 loop reads CASSLAGGSYEQYF. Here the CDR3 DNA reads TGTGCCAGTAGTCTAGCGGGAGGGTCCTACGAGCAGTACTTC. The chain joins TRBV19 to TRBJ2-5; 12 bases agree with TRBD2. TRBJ2-7 explains the end of the DNA better; the J call may be wrong. Germline V CDR1 and CDR2: LNHDA, SQIVND (reference sequence). There are 14 residues in the CDR3.

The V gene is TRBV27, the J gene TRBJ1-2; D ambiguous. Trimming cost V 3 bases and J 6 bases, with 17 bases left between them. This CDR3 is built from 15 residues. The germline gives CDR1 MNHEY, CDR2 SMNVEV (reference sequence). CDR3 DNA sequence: TGTGCCAGCAGTTTCGCCGGGGTTCTGGCGGATGGCTACACCTTC. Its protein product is CASSFAGVLADGYTF.

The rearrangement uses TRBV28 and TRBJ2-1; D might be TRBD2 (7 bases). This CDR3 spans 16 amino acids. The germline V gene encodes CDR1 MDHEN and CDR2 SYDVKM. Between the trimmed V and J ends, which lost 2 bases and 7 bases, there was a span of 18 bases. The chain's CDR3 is CASSLQGPWGGNEQFF. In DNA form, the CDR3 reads TGTGCCAGCAGTTTACAGGGGCCTTGGGGGGGGAATGAGCAGTTCTTC.